What follows describes a single T cell receptor beta chain. These data come from a study of shared clonotypes between healthy human individuals. The data were produced by immunoSEQ multiplex PCR, yet TCRdb's version contains in-frame clones alone and is incomplete. Among 2 million to 2.5 million clones, 85% to 95% were seen once, and the ten largest hold around 0.4%. Germline lookup yields CDR1 SGHVS and CDR2 FQNEAQ. Trimming removed 2 bases from V and 0 bases from J, with 12 bases in between. This CDR3 is built from 16 residues. The rearrangement uses TRBV7-8 and TRBJ2-3; the D gene could be TRBD1 or TRBD2 (6 bases each). This TCR was sampled from a man younger than 30 in good health. Some clones in this sample may be carry-over from other donors' samples. The source material was naive CD4+ T cells from PBMCs. The subset denotes: CD45RA+ positively selected. The CDR3 DNA reads TGTGCCAGCAGCTTACGGGAAGGGGGGAGCACAGATACGCAGTATTTT. This gives the protein CASSLREGGSTDTQYF.